This is a list of T cell receptor beta chains from one sample in a study of blood T cells in healthy people across ages. One entry per CDR3 protein, called by TCRdb with MiXCR from the 5' RACE reads. The repertoire has some 1,500,000 distinct CDR3 sequences, approximately 43% of them found once; the top ten carry around 4%. The sequencing sample was made of blood. The receptors here all came from a woman under 30 in good health. Each CDR3 is given with its conserved first and last residue. A D gene is named only where the DNA matches it firmly. Size is omitted from some rows. Given values are once, few, many or a class for expanded clones.

V	J	D	size	CDR3	DNA
TRBV28	TRBJ1-2	NA	NA	CASSVIDRNYGYTF	TGTGCCAGCAGTGTAATTGACAGGAACTATGGCTACACCTTC
TRBV12-3/TRBV12-4	TRBJ1-2	NA	once	CASSLQVGYGYTF	TGTGCCAGCAGTTTACAGGTTGGGTATGGCTACACCTTC
TRBV5-6	TRBJ1-2	TRBD1	NA	CASSDLQGSYWYGYTF	TGTGCCAGCAGCGACCTACAGGGGAGCTACTGGTATGGCTACACCTTC
TRBV29-1	TRBJ2-2	NA	NA	CSVVHANTGELFF	TGCAGCGTTGTGCACGCGAACACCGGGGAGCTGTTTTTT
TRBV20-1	TRBJ2-7	NA	few	CSASGATYEQYF	TGCAGTGCTAGCGGGGCAACCTACGAGCAGTACTTC
TRBV27	TRBJ2-1	NA	few	CASGRGSYSYNEQFF	TGTGCCAGCGGGAGGGGGTCTTACTCCTACAATGAGCAGTTCTTC
TRBV20-1	TRBJ2-5	NA	once	CSARSLQGHEQYF	TGCAGTGCTAGAAGCCTCCAGGGGCATGAGCAGTACTTC
TRBV9	TRBJ1-3	NA	NA	CASSAVDPQGSPPGNTIYF	TGTGCCAGCAGCGCGGTGGATCCCCAGGGTTCCCCCCCTGGAAACACCATATATTTT
TRBV10-3	TRBJ2-1	TRBD2	once	CAISELAGVNEQFF	TGTGCCATCAGTGAGCTAGCGGGAGTTAATGAGCAGTTCTTC
TRBV7-9	TRBJ1-2	NA	NA	CASSSPTGYLGYTF	TGTGCCAGCAGCTCCCCTACAGGGTATCTTGGCTACACCTTC
TRBV7-2	TRBJ2-1	NA	many	CASSVGAGQAQFF	TGTGCCAGCAGCGTCGGTGCGGGACAAGCACAGTTCTTC
TRBV29-1	TRBJ2-7	NA	NA	CSVELTETASYEQYF	TGCAGCGTTGAACTCACCGAGACAGCTTCCTACGAGCAGTACTTC
TRBV6-4	TRBJ2-5	TRBD2	NA	CASSDSAGAPHNEQYF	TGTGCCAGCAGTGACTCGGCGGGAGCCCCCCACAATGAGCAGTACTTC
TRBV12-3/TRBV12-4	TRBJ2-5	NA	once	CASSLLRVGEQYF	TGTGCCAGCAGTTTACTGCGGGTAGGAGAGCAGTACTTC
TRBV12-3/TRBV12-4	TRBJ1-2	NA	NA	CASTLGVNYGYTF	TGTGCCAGCACTTTGGGGGTTAACTATGGCTACACCTTC
TRBV24-1	TRBJ2-7	NA	NA	CATSERHPTSVSYNEQYF	TGTGCCACCAGTGAGCGCCACCCGACTAGTGTTTCCTACAATGAGCAGTACTTC
TRBV12-3/TRBV12-4	TRBJ2-1	NA	NA	CASSSEGEQFF	TGTGCCAGCAGTTCCGAAGGTGAGCAGTTCTTC
TRBV4-2	TRBJ2-1	NA	few	CASSQDGGTVNNEQFF	TGTGCCAGCAGCCAAGATGGGGGGACAGTTAATAATGAGCAGTTCTTC
TRBV20-1	TRBJ2-1	TRBD2	few	CSAIVQSSGGDEQFF	TGCAGTGCTATAGTTCAATCTAGCGGGGGAGATGAGCAGTTCTTC
TRBV7-9	TRBJ2-3	TRBD2	NA	CASSLVAGISDTQYF	TGTGCCAGCAGCTTAGTAGCGGGAATATCAGATACGCAGTATTTT
TRBV30	TRBJ2-5	TRBD1	NA	CAWSLGQGQETQYF	TGTGCCTGGAGTTTAGGACAGGGGCAAGAGACCCAGTACTTC
TRBV11-2	TRBJ2-1	NA	NA	CASSPGWGYNEQFF	TGTGCCAGCAGCCCAGGGTGGGGGTACAATGAGCAGTTCTTC
TRBV9	TRBJ1-2	NA	NA	CASSVGGREDYGYTF	TGTGCCAGCAGCGTAGGTGGCAGGGAAGACTATGGCTACACCTTC
TRBV29-1	TRBJ2-7	TRBD1	NA	CSVEGQGGSYEQYF	TGCAGCGTTGAGGGACAGGGCGGGTCCTACGAGCAGTACTTC
TRBV20-1	TRBJ1-4	TRBD1	NA	CSAPQGARVFSNEKLFF	TGCAGTGCTCCACAGGGGGCGAGGGTTTTTAGTAATGAAAAACTGTTTTTT
TRBV29-1	TRBJ2-1	TRBD2	NA	CSHSAGGAYNEQFF	TGCAGCCATTCGGCGGGGGGGGCCTACAATGAGCAGTTCTTC
TRBV7-2	TRBJ1-4	NA	NA	CASSLVTGINEKLFF	TGTGCCAGCAGCTTAGTAACGGGGATTAATGAAAAACTGTTTTTT
TRBV20-1	TRBJ2-3	NA	NA	CSAKFELKSSADTQYF	TGCAGTGCTAAGTTTGAGCTCAAATCTAGCGCAGATACGCAGTATTTT
TRBV27	TRBJ1-2	NA	NA	CASSFRGSIYGYTF	TGTGCCAGCAGTTTTCGGGGTAGCATCTATGGCTACACCTTC
TRBV6-5	TRBJ1-6	NA	NA	CASSQAPDNSPLHF	TGTGCCAGCAGCCAGGCCCCGGATAATTCACCCCTCCACTTT
TRBV12-3/TRBV12-4	TRBJ2-4	TRBD2	few	CASSFDRGGAKNIQYF	TGTGCCAGCAGTTTCGATCGCGGGGGGGCCAAAAACATTCAGTACTTC
TRBV7-9	TRBJ2-1	NA	NA	CASSLSSQINNEQFF	TGTGCCAGCAGCTTATCATCGCAGATAAACAATGAGCAGTTCTTC
TRBV7-2	TRBJ2-1	TRBD2	NA	CASSFPSGPSSYNEQFF	TGTGCCAGCAGCTTCCCTAGCGGCCCAAGCTCCTACAATGAGCAGTTCTTC
TRBV7-7	TRBJ2-2	TRBD2	NA	CASSPGLASTGELFF	TGTGCTAGCAGCCCGGGACTAGCGAGCACCGGGGAGCTGTTTTTT
TRBV20-1	TRBJ1-2	NA	few	CSARPPDFYGYTF	TGCAGTGCTAGACCACCCGACTTCTATGGCTACACCTTC
TRBV21-1	TRBJ2-5	NA	few	CASFRTSGRAGGETQYF	TGTGCCAGCTTCCGGACTAGCGGGAGGGCCGGGGGAGAGACCCAGTACTTC